This T cell receptor (beta chain) emerged from a study of shared clonotypes between healthy human individuals. Looking at the study overall: Donors consisted of a couple of women and a few men between 18 and 49.

There were only Caucasian adults among the donors, and all lived in Nashville, Tennessee. Some clones are missing from TCRdb's copy, which holds only in-frame ones; the method was immunoSEQ multiplex PCR. In the table there are approximately 2,300,000 clones, roughly 90% of which are singletons. This clone appeared a single time. Sequences were obtained from naive CD4+ T cells from PBMCs. Documented subset: CD45RA+ positively selected. The TCR sequence derives from a man between 18 and 35 years old in good health. Some clones in this sample may be carry-over from other donors' samples.

The CDR3: CASSRRQGLTEKLFF. CDR3 coding DNA: TGTGCCAGCAGCCGAAGACAGGGGCTTACCGAAAAACTGTTTTTT. The genes are TRBV7-9 and TRBJ1-4; 8 bases map to TRBD1. CDR3 length: 15 residues. Germline assignment: CDR1 SEHNR and CDR2 FQNEAQ (reference sequence). With V trimmed by 5 bases and J by 8 bases, 10 bases remained unmatched.